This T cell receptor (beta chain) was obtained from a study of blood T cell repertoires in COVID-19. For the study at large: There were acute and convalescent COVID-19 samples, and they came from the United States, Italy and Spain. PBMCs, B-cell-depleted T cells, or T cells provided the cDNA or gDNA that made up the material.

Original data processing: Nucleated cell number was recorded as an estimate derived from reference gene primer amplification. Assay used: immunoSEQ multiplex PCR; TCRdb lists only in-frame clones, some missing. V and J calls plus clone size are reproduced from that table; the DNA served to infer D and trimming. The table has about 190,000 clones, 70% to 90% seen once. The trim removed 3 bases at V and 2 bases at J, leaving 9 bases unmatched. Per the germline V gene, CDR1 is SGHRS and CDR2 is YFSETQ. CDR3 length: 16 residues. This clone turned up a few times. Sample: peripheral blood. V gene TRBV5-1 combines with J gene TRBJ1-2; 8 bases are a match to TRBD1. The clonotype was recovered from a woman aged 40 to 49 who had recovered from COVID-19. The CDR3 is CASSYRTGNLNYGYTF. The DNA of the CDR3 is TGCGCCAGCAGCTACCGGACAGGGAACCTCAACTATGGCTACACCTTC.